The 10 T cell receptor beta chains in this list originate from one sample, sequenced in a study of radiation and T cells in renal cell carcinoma. Time point described: baseline pretreatment blood. The treatment here: 15 Gy SBRT to primary tumor, nephrectomy 4 weeks later. TCRdb's table, derived via immunoSEQ multiplex PCR, lists solely in-frame clones and lacks some. This sample has approximately 63,000 clones, with roughly 79% found just once. Here the sequenced sample was blood, taken from a patient whose treatment included radiotherapy and nephrectomy. The receptors come from a man in his fifties or sixties with renal cell carcinoma.

This chain links TRBV19 with TRBJ2-1; perhaps TRBD1 as D (5 bases). The germline gives CDR1 LNHDA, CDR2 SQIVND (reference sequence). The CDR3 totals 15 residues. Trimming removed 3 bases at V and 1 base at J, with 10 bases between. In nucleotides, the CDR3 is TGTGCCAGTAGTATCGGGCAGGGTTCCTACAATGAGCAGTTCTTC. Translated: CASSIGQGSYNEQFF.

The chain couples TRBV30 to TRBJ2-1; no clear D. The germline V and J ends were trimmed by 0 bases and 5 bases, with 8 bases remaining between them. The CDR3 is 13 amino acids. Looked up from germline, CDR1 is GTSNPN and CDR2 is SVGIG (reference sequence). CDR3 region: CAWSVSLDNEQFF. In DNA form, the CDR3 reads TGTGCCTGGAGTGTCTCGTTAGACAATGAGCAGTTCTTC.

The chain carries TRBV5-1 and TRBJ2-6; no clear D. Trimming removed 0 bases from V and 0 bases from J, with 7 bases in between. The CDR3 extends over 16 amino acids. Germline V gene data show CDR1 as SGHRS and CDR2 as YFSETQ. This CDR3 is CASSLGILSGANVLTF. As DNA, the CDR3 is TGCGCCAGCAGCTTGGGGATTCTCTCTGGGGCCAACGTCCTGACTTTC.

The chain is built from TRBV19 and TRBJ2-1, with TRBD2 matching over 9 bases. The CDR3 extends over 16 amino acids. The J segment lost 5 bases and the V segment lost 6 bases, leaving 11 bases of the junction unmatched. In germline, CDR1 is LNHDA, CDR2 SQIVND (reference sequence). This CDR3 is CASSRLAGEIHNEQFF. In nucleotides, the CDR3 is TGTGCCAGTAGCCGGTTAGCGGGAGAAATCCACAATGAGCAGTTCTTC.

This chain links TRBV5-5 with TRBJ1-6, with 7 bases identical to TRBD1. This CDR3 has 15 amino acids. Trimming removed 5 bases from V and 6 bases from J; junction bases left unmatched: 8. The germline V gene has CDR1 SGHKS and CDR2 YYEKEE (reference sequence). The CDR3 region has the DNA TGTGCCAGCAGACCCAGGGGGTTAGGTAATTCACCCCTCCACTTT. Encoded protein: CASRPRGLGNSPLHF. The full variable domain, with the rest looked up from reference TRBV5-5 and TRBJ1-6, is DAGVTQSPTHLIKTRGQQVTLRCSPISGHKSVSWYQQVLGQGPQFIFQYYEKEERGRGNFPDRFSARQFPNYSSELNVNALLLGDSALYLCASRPRGLGNSPLHFGNGTRLTVT.

This chain connects TRBV29-1 to TRBJ1-2; 7 bases align to TRBD1. With 2 bases clipped from V and 4 bases from J, the junction kept 4 bases outside the gene matches. Germline V gene sequence: CDR1 SQVTM, CDR2 ANQGSEA. The CDR3 spans 13 residues. Written as DNA, the CDR3 is TGCAGCGTTGAAAACTGGGACAGCTATGGCTACACCTTC. Residues: CSVENWDSYGYTF.

This chain connects TRBV5-8 to TRBJ1-3; D ambiguous. Germline loops: CDR1 SGHTS, CDR2 YDEGEE. Trimming left V 4 bases short and J 5 bases short, with 13 bases between. The CDR3 is 14 amino acids. This CDR3 reads CASSPRLGRNTIYF. The CDR3 bases are TGTGCCAGCAGCCCCAGGCTGGGGAGAAACACCATATATTTT.

J is TRBJ1-4 and V is TRBV11-3; D is undetermined. Trimming took 5 bases from V and 5 from J, leaving 6 bases between them. The CDR3 is 12 residues long. Germline values: CDR1 SGHNT, CDR2 YENEEA. The CDR3 DNA sequence: TGTGCCAGCAGCACCCGAAATGAAAAACTGTTTTTT. Its protein is CASSTRNEKLFF.

The CDR3 reads CASSIPLNYGYTF. DNA for the CDR3: TGTGCCAGTAGTATACCCCTTAACTATGGCTACACCTTC. The chain has TRBV19 and TRBJ1-2; D is uncertain. V shed 2 bases and J shed 1 base, with 5 bases lying between them. Germline V lookup: CDR1 LNHDA, CDR2 SQIVND (reference sequence). The CDR3 is made up of 13 amino acids.

This clone was seen more than once but under ten times. The chain has TRBV30 and TRBJ1-2; possibly TRBD1 for D (6 bases). The CDR3 has 13 residues. Germline CDR1 reads GTSNPN; CDR2 reads SVGIG (reference sequence). The ends were cut back, 8 bases at V and 0 bases at J, with 13 bases in the middle. CDR3 DNA sequence: TGTGCCATTTCGGGGGCGTCTAACTATGGCTACACCTTC. This encodes CAISGASNYGYTF.